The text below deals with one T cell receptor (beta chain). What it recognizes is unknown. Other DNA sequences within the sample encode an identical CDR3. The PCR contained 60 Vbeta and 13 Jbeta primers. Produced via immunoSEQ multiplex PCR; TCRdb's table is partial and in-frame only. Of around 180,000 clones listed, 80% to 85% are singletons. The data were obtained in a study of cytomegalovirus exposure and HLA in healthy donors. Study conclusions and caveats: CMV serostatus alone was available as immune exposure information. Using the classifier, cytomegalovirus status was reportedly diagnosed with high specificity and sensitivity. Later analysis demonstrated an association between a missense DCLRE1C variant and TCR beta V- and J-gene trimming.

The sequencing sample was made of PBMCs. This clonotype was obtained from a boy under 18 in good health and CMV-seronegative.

This chain's CDR3 is CASSLHQANTGELFF. In DNA, the CDR3 is TGTGCCAGCAGCTTGCACCAGGCGAACACCGGGGAGCTGTTTTTT. V gene TRBV7-2 combines with J gene TRBJ2-2, with unresolved D. CDR1 SGHTA and CDR2 FQGNSA come from the germline V gene. The CDR3 sequence is 15 residues long. Trimming took off 3 bases at V and 0 bases at J, with 8 bases between the two ends.